This T cell receptor (beta chain) was retrieved from a study of Graves' ophthalmopathy and Graves' hyperthyroidism. RNA transcripts were the source from which TCR beta CDR3 regions were amplified. HTBI primers were employed in first-round RT-PCR, then a second-round multiplex PCR followed. Each CDR3 protein is one row after TCRdb ran MiXCR on the multiplex PCR reads. The sample yields around 26,000 distinct CDR3 sequences, 45% to 60% seen once. Details on this clonotype: What it recognizes is unknown.

Regarding the study as a whole: Clonotypes were expanded in thyroid at above 0.001 frequency, and most also appeared in blood. For predicting ophthalmopathy progression, the model had around 64% sensitivity and approximately 72% specificity.

As diagnostic evidence, clinical symptoms, serum thyroxine, TRAb, thyroid ultrasound and orbital computed tomography were relied upon. The V and J ends lost 1 base and 5 bases respectively, with 11 bases between them. CDR3 size: 13 residues. Germline CDR1 and CDR2: DFQATT and SNEGSKA (reference sequence). Sequences were obtained from peripheral blood. The chain combines TRBV20-1 with TRBJ2-5, with D possibly being TRBD1 (6 bases). The receptor was derived from an adult woman with stable Graves' hyperthyroidism. The CDR3 DNA is TGCAGTGCTAGAGTGGCTAGGGGGGAGACCCAGTACTTC. It translates to CSARVARGETQYF.